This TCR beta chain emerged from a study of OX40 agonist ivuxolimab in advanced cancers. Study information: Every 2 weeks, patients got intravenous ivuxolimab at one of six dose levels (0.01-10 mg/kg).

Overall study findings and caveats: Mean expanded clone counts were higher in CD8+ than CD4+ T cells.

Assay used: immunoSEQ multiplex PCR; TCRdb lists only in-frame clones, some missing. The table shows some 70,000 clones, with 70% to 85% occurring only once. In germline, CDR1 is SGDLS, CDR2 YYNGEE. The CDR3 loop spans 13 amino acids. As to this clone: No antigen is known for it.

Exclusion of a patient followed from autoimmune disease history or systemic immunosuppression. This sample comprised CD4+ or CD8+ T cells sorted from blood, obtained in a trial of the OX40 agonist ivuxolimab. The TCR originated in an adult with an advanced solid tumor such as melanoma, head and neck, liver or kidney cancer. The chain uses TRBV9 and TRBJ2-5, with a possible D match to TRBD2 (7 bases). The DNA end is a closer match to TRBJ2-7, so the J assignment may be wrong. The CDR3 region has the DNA TGTGCCAGCAGCGTAAGGGGGGGCCACGAGCAGTACTTC. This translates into CASSVRGGHEQYF.